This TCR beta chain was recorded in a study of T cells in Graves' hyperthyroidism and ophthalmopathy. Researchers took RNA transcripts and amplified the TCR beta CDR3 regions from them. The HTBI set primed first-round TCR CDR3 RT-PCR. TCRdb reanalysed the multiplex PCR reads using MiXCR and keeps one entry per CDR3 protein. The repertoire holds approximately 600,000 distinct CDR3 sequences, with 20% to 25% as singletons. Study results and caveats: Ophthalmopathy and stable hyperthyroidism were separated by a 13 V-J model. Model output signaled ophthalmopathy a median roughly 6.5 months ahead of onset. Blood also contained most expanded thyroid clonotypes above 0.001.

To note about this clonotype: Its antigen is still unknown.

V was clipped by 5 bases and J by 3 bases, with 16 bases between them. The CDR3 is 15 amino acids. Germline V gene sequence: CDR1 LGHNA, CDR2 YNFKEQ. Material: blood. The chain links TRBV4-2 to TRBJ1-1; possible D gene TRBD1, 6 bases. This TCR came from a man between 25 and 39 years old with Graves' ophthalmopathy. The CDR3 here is CASSGRTALDTEAFF. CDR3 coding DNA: TGTGCCAGCAGCGGACGGACAGCCCTGGACACTGAAGCTTTCTTT.